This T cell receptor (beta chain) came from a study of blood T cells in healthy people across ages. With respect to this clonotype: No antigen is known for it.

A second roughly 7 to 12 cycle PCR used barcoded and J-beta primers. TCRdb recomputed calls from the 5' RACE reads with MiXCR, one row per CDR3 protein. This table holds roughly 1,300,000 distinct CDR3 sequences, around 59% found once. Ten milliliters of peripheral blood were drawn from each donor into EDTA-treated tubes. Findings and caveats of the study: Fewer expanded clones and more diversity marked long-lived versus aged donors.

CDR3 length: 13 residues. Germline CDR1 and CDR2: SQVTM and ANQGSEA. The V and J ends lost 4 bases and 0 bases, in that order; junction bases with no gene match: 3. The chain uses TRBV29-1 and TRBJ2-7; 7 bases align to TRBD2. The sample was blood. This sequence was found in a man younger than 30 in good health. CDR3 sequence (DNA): TGCAGCGTTGGCGAGCGGGGCTCCTACGAGCAGTACTTC. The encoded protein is CSVGERGSYEQYF.